The next 11 T cell receptor beta chains were all read from a single sample in a study of control samples from healthy donors and cancer patients (dated by TCRdb to 2020 to 2022). Library construction relied on the immunoSEQ multiplex PCR assay. Here the immuneACCESS table is served through TCRdb, limited to in-frame sequences with V and J called. Missing clones are a known gap in these copies; in checked studies unresolved V genes cover under half, and the rest lacks a known reason. In this sample the table shows fewer than 200,000 clones, 90% to 95% of which occur a single time. Approximately 1.5% of the sample goes to the ten largest clones. Sequences were obtained from blood. The receptors were sampled from a young man in good health.

The sample holds one count of this clone. The gene calls are TRBV30 and TRBJ1-3, with 9 bases matching TRBD1. This CDR3 is 15 amino acids long. V shed 4 bases, J shed 3 bases, and the junction held 7 bases outside the gene matches. Germline loops: CDR1 GTSNPN, CDR2 SVGIG (reference sequence). CDR3 sequence reads: CAWKRTGVGGNTIYF. The DNA of the CDR3 is TGTGCCTGGAAGAGGACAGGGGTTGGTGGAAACACCATATATTTT.

The gene calls are TRBV6-1 and TRBJ1-1; D unclear. The CDR3 totals 15 residues. Trimming took off 3 bases at V and 3 bases at J, with 14 bases between the two ends. Germline CDR1 and CDR2: MNHNS and SASEGT. CDR3 sequence (DNA): TGTGCCAGCAGTGAGTCCCTTTATGATTACACTGAAGCTTTCTTT. Its translation: CASSESLYDYTEAFF.

J is TRBJ2-1 and V is TRBV11-2; no firm D call. The CDR3 is 11 residues long. Germline lookup yields CDR1 SGHAT and CDR2 FQNNGV. The germline V and J ends were trimmed by 5 bases and 8 bases, with 7 bases remaining between them. The CDR3 loop is CASSAHYEQFF. CDR3 nucleotides: TGTGCCAGCAGCGCACACTATGAGCAGTTCTTC.

The rearrangement joins TRBV5-1 to TRBJ1-5; 7 nucleotides line up with TRBD1. This CDR3 is 15 amino acids long. With V trimmed by 2 bases and J by 4 bases, 6 bases remained unmatched. Germline CDR1 SGHRS, CDR2 YFSETQ. Written as DNA, the CDR3 is TGCGCCAGCAGCTTTGGGACAGAAAGAAATCAGCCCCAGCATTTT. As protein: CASSFGTERNQPQHF.

V gene TRBV25-1 combines with J gene TRBJ2-7; 7 nucleotides align to TRBD1. Germline trimming cut 6 bases from V and 4 bases from J; bases unmatched to any gene: 9. From germline, CDR1 is MGHDK and CDR2 SYGVNS. The CDR3 runs 14 residues. The CDR3 loop reads CASSPDRERYEQYF. The CDR3 nucleotides read TGTGCCAGCAGCCCCGACAGGGAGAGGTACGAGCAGTACTTC.

This chain connects TRBV30 to TRBJ1-1, with no clear D. The CDR3 loop spans 12 amino acids. Germline assignment: CDR1 GTSNPN and CDR2 SVGIG (reference sequence). The V gene lost 2 bases and the J gene lost 1 base, with 5 bases spanning the gap. Here the CDR3 DNA reads TGTGCCTGGAGTTCTACGAACACTGAAGCTTTCTTT. Translation gives CAWSSTNTEAFF.

The chain's CDR3 is CASNAGTLGFYGYTF. DNA of the CDR3: TGTGCCAGTAACGCAGGAACCCTTGGGTTTTATGGCTACACCTTC. The chain joins TRBV19 to TRBJ1-2; D unresolved. With 7 bases removed from V and 5 bases from J, the gap between germline ends came to 20 bases. The germline V gene encodes CDR1 LNHDA and CDR2 SQIVND (reference sequence). CDR3 size: 15 residues.

This sequence joins TRBV5-1 and TRBJ2-5, with a possible D match to TRBD2 (5 bases). This CDR3 is 16 amino acids long. CDR1 is SGHRS and CDR2 is YFSETQ in the germline V gene. V dropped 0 bases and J dropped 1 base, with 13 bases sitting between them. In DNA form, the CDR3 reads TGCGCCAGCAGCTTGGGTCGATTAGCGCCCCAAGAGACCCAGTACTTC. Translated, it gives CASSLGRLAPQETQYF.

The rearrangement uses TRBV5-1 and TRBJ1-4, with D tentatively TRBD1 (6 bases). The V gene lost 6 bases and the J gene lost 3 bases, with 15 bases spanning the gap. The CDR3 has 15 residues. Germline V lookup: CDR1 SGHRS, CDR2 YFSETQ. For the CDR3, the DNA is TGCGCCAGCACCCCGAGGGGGGGTGCTAATGAAAAACTGTTTTTT. Translating gives CASTPRGGANEKLFF.

V usage is TRBV28 and J usage is TRBJ1-6, with TRBD1 as a possible D gene (5 bases). Per the germline V gene, CDR1 is MDHEN and CDR2 is SYDVKM. V lost 7 bases and J lost 14, with 15 bases in between. This CDR3 has 12 amino acids. Here the CDR3 DNA reads TGTGCCAGCACCACGGGACCATCCACCCTCCACTTT. As protein: CASTTGPSTLHF.

This chain links TRBV5-1 with TRBJ2-3, with 12 bases aligning to TRBD2. Germline CDR1 is SGHRS and CDR2 is YFSETQ. The CDR3 contains 15 residues. V lost 4 bases to trimming and J lost 3 bases; unmatched junction nucleotides: 3. The CDR3 reads CASSRLAGDTDTQYF. The DNA for the CDR3 is TGCGCCAGCAGCAGACTAGCGGGAGATACAGATACGCAGTATTTT.